This TCR beta chain was sequenced in a study of blood T cell repertoires in COVID-19. Study at large: Sites in the United States, Italy and Spain provided acute and convalescent COVID-19 samples. T cells, B-cell-depleted T cells, or PBMCs provided the cDNA or gDNA that served as material.

Per the authors' pipeline: Estimation of nucleated cell counts was performed using reference gene primer amplification. Assay: immunoSEQ multiplex PCR; the TCRdb copy retains only in-frame clones and omits some. That table supplies the V and J calls and clone size; D and trimming were determined from the DNA. The table shows about 45,000 clones, with nearly 80% occurring only once. The sequence was collected from a man in his sixties or seventies with acute or convalescent COVID-19. Material for sequencing was peripheral blood.

Written as DNA, the CDR3 is TGCGCCAGCAGCCAATCCAGGGGCCTTAATGAAAAACTGTTTTTT. Translation gives CASSQSRGLNEKLFF. The V and J genes are TRBV4-1 and TRBJ1-4; a weak D match, TRBD1 (6 bases). This CDR3 contains 15 residues. V lost 2 bases to trimming and J lost 4 bases, with 11 bases between them. The germline gives CDR1 MGHRA, CDR2 YSYEKL.